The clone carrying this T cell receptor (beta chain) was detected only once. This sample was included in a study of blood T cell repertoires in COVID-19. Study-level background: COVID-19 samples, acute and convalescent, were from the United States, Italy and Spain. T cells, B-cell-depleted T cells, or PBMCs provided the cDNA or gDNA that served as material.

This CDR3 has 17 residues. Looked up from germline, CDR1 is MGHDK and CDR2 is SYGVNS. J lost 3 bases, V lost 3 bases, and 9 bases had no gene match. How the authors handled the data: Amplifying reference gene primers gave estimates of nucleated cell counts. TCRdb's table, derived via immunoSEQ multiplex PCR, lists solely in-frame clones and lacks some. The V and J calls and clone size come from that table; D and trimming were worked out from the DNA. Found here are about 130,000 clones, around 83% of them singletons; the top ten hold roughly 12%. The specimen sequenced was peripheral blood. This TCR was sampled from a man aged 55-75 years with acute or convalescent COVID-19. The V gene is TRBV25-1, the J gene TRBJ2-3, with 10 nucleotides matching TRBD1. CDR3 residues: CASSDGDRGWRTDTQYF. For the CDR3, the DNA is TGTGCCAGCAGTGATGGGGACAGGGGTTGGAGGACAGATACGCAGTATTTT.